The entry that follows covers one T cell receptor (beta chain) sequence. What it binds is not known. This sample stems from a study of T cell responses to AZD1222 COVID-19 vaccine. Points from the study as a whole: Nearly half of spike-specific TCRs reportedly go after variant regions that carry no mutations. Without day 14 samples, only post-peak T cell repertoires were studied.

With 8 bases removed from V and 4 bases from J, the gap between germline ends came to 18 bases. The CDR3 is made up of 15 amino acids. The germline V gene has CDR1 MNHEY and CDR2 SVGAGI. The data were produced by immunoSEQ multiplex PCR, yet TCRdb's version contains in-frame clones alone and is incomplete. The sample includes around 130,000 clones, roughly 93% seen only once; the top ten take around 7%. The sequence came from an adult in good health. This sample comprised peripheral blood, obtained on day 0 of AZD1222 vaccination. The chain links TRBV6-5 to TRBJ2-1; D might be TRBD2 (6 bases). The CDR3 protein is CASSNRGRPYNEQFF. CDR3 coding DNA: TGTGCCAGCTCAAACCGAGGGAGGCCTTACAATGAGCAGTTCTTC.